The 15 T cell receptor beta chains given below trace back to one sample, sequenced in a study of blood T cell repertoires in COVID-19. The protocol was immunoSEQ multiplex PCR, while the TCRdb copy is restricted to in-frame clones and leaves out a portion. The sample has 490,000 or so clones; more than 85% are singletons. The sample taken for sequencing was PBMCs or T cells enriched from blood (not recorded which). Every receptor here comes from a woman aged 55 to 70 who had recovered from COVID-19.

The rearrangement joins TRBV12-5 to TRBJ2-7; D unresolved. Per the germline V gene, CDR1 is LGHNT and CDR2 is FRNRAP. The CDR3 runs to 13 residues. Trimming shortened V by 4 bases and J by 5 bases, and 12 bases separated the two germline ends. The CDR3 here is CASGSTRGNEQYV. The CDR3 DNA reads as TGTGCTAGTGGTTCGACCCGCGGTAACGAGCAGTACGTC.

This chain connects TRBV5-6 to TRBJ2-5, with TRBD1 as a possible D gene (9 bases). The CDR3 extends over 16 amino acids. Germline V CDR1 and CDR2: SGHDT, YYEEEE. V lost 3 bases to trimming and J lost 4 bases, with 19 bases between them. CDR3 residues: CASSSGGTGKGETQYF. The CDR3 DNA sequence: TGTGCCAGCAGCTCGGGGGGGACAGGGAAGGGAGAGACCCAGTACTTC.

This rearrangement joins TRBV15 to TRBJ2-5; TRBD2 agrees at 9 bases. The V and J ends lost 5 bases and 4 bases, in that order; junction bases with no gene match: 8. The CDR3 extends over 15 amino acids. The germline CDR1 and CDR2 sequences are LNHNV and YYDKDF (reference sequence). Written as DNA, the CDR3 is TGTGCCACCAGCGTATCGGGACTAGCACCAGAGACCCAGTACTTC. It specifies CATSVSGLAPETQYF.

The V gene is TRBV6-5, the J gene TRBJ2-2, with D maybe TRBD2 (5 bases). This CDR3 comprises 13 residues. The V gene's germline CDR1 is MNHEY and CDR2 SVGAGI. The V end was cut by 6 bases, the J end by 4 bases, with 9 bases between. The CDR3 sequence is CASSLGVTGELFF. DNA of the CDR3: TGTGCCAGCAGCCTCGGGGTCACCGGGGAGCTGTTTTTT.

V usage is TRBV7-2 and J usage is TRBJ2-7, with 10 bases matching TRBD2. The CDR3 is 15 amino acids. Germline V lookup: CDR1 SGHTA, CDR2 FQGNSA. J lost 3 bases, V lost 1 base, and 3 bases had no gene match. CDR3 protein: CASSLGTSGGYEQYV. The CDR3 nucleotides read TGTGCCAGCAGCTTAGGGACTAGCGGAGGCTACGAGCAGTACGTC.

The CDR3 loop reads CATSPGADGGYTF. The CDR3 bases are TGTGCCACCAGCCCTGGGGCTGATGGGGGCTACACCTTC. The chain has TRBV24-1 and TRBJ1-2, with D possibly being TRBD1 (5 bases). V was trimmed by 7 bases and J by 8 bases, leaving 16 bases between them. CDR3 length: 13 residues. Germline assignment: CDR1 KGHDR and CDR2 SFDVKD.

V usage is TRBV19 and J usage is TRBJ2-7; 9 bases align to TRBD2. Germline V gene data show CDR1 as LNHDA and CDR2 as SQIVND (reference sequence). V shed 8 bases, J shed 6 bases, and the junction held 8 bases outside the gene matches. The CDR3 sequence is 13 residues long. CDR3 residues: CASSPAGGFEQYV. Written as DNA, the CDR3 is TGTGCCAGTTCACCAGCGGGGGGCTTCGAGCAGTACGTC.

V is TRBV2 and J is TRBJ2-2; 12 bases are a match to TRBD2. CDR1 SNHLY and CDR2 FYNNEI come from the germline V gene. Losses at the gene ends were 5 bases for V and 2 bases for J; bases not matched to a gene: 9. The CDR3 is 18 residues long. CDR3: CASSSPPSGGANTGELFF. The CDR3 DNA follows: TGTGCCAGCAGTTCTCCCCCTAGCGGGGGGGCAAACACCGGGGAGCTGTTTTTT.

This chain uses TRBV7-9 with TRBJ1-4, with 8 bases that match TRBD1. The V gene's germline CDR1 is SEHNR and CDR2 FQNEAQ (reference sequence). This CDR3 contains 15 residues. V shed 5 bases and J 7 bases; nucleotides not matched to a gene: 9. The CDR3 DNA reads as TGTGCCAGCAGCGGGAGCAGGGGGCGCATTGAAAAACTGTTTTTT. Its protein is CASSGSRGRIEKLFF.

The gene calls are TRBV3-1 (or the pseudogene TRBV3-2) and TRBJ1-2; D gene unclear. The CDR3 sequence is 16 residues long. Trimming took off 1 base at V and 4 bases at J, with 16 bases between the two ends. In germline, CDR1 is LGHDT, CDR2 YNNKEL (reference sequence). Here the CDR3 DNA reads TGTGCCAGCAGCCAAGCTTCCGGACTCGGCGGCTATGGCTACACCTTC. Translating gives CASSQASGLGGYGYTF.

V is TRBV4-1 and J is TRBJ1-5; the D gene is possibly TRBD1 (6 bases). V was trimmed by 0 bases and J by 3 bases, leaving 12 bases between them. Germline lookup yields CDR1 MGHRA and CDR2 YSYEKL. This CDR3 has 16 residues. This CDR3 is CASSQDRDNLNQPQHF. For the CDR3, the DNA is TGCGCCAGCAGCCAAGACAGGGACAACCTCAATCAGCCCCAGCATTTT.

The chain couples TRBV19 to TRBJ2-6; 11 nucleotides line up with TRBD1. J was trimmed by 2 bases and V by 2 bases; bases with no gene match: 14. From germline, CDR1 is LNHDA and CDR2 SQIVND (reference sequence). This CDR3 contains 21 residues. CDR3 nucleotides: TGTGCCAGTAGTATACAGGGGACAGGGGGAACCCTTCTCCCTGGGGCCAACGTCCTGACTTTC. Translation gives CASSIQGTGGTLLPGANVLTF.

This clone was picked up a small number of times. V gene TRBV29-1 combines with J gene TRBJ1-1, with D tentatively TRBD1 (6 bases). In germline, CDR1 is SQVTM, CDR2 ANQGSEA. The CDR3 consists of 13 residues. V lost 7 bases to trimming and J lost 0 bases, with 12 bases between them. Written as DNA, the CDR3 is TGCAGCGGGACAGAACTCATGAACACTGAAGCTTTCTTT. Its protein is CSGTELMNTEAFF.

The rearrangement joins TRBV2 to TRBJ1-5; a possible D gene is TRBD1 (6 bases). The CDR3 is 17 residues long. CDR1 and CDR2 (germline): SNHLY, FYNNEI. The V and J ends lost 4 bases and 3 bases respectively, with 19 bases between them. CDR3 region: CASSANFRGAFNQPQHF. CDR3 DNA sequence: TGTGCCAGCAGTGCGAATTTCAGGGGTGCCTTCAATCAGCCCCAGCATTTT.

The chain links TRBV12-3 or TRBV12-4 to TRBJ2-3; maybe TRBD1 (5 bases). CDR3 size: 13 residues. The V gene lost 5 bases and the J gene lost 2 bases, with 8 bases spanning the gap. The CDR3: CASSRQNTDTQYF. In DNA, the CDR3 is TGTGCCAGCAGTCGACAGAACACAGATACGCAGTATTTT.